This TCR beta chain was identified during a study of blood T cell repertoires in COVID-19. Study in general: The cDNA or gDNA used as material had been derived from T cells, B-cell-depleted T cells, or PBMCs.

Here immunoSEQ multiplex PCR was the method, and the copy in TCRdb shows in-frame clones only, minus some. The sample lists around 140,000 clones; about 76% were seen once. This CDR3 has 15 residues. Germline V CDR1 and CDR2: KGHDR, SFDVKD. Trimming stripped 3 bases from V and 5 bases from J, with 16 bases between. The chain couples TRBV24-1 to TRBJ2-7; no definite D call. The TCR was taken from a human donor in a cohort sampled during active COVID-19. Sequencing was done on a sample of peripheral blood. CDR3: CATSDPRGPGDEQYF. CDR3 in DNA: TGTGCCACCAGTGATCCCCGAGGCCCTGGCGACGAGCAGTACTTC.